This T cell receptor (beta chain) was found in a study of spatial heterogeneity in lung cancer. On the study more broadly: The count of detected beta-chain sequences consistently exceeded that of alpha-chain sequences.

Findings and caveats of the study: Higher tumor mutation counts went along with higher counts of expanded intratumoral alpha and beta TCRs. Expanded TCR counts, ubiquitous and regional, correlated respectively with ubiquitous and regional nonsynonymous mutation counts.

Each TCR cDNA molecule bore a unique molecular identifier. Each CDR3 protein gets one entry after TCRdb re-called the 5' RACE reads with MiXCR. This sample has roughly 9,200 distinct CDR3 sequences; around 3% occur once, and the top ten carry approximately 15%. This clonotype was observed many times. Its antigen is currently unknown. V lost 3 bases and J lost 4; bases outside the gene matches: 8. Germline CDR1 and CDR2: LGHNA and YSLEER. The CDR3 runs 17 residues. Time point indicated: sample taken at primary tumor resection. Samples came from around 70 TRACERx patients with untreated early-stage lung cancer.

This sequence joins TRBV4-3 and TRBJ2-6, with 8 bases matching TRBD2. Sequencing used lung tumor tissue, obtained at surgery. The receptor's source is a male donor with early-stage non-small cell lung cancer. DNA of the CDR3: TGCGCCAGCAGCCAGGGACTAGAATTGGCGGGGGCCAACGTCCTGACTTTC. It is translated as CASSQGLELAGANVLTF.